This T cell receptor beta chain was documented in a study of T cell repertoires in cytomegalovirus infection. One entry per CDR3 protein, called by TCRdb with MiXCR from the reads. Of 250,000 to 400,000 distinct CDR3 sequences listed, 25% are singletons. About this clonotype: No antigen is known for it.

The input for sequencing was cultured PBMCs, taken from culture after CMV antigen stimulation. This clonotype originated in a human donor in good health (CMV status not recorded). Some clones in this sample may be carry-over from other donors' samples.

The CDR3 protein is CASSTPGAGVNEQFF. The CDR3 nucleotides are TGTGCCAGTAGTACCCCCGGAGCGGGAGTAAATGAGCAGTTCTTC. The chain has TRBV19 and TRBJ2-1; 8 positions agree with TRBD2. Germline V CDR1 and CDR2: LNHDA, SQIVND (reference sequence). This CDR3 spans 15 amino acids. The V gene end was trimmed by 4 bases and the J gene end by 7 bases; junction bases not matched to a gene: 9. The whole variable domain, remainder taken from reference TRBV19 and TRBJ2-1, is DGGITQSPKYLFRKEGQNVTLSCEQNLNHDAMYWYRQDPGQGLRLIYYSQIVNDFQKGDIAEGYSVSREKKESFPLTVTSAQKNPTAFYLCASSTPGAGVNEQFFGPGTRLTVL.